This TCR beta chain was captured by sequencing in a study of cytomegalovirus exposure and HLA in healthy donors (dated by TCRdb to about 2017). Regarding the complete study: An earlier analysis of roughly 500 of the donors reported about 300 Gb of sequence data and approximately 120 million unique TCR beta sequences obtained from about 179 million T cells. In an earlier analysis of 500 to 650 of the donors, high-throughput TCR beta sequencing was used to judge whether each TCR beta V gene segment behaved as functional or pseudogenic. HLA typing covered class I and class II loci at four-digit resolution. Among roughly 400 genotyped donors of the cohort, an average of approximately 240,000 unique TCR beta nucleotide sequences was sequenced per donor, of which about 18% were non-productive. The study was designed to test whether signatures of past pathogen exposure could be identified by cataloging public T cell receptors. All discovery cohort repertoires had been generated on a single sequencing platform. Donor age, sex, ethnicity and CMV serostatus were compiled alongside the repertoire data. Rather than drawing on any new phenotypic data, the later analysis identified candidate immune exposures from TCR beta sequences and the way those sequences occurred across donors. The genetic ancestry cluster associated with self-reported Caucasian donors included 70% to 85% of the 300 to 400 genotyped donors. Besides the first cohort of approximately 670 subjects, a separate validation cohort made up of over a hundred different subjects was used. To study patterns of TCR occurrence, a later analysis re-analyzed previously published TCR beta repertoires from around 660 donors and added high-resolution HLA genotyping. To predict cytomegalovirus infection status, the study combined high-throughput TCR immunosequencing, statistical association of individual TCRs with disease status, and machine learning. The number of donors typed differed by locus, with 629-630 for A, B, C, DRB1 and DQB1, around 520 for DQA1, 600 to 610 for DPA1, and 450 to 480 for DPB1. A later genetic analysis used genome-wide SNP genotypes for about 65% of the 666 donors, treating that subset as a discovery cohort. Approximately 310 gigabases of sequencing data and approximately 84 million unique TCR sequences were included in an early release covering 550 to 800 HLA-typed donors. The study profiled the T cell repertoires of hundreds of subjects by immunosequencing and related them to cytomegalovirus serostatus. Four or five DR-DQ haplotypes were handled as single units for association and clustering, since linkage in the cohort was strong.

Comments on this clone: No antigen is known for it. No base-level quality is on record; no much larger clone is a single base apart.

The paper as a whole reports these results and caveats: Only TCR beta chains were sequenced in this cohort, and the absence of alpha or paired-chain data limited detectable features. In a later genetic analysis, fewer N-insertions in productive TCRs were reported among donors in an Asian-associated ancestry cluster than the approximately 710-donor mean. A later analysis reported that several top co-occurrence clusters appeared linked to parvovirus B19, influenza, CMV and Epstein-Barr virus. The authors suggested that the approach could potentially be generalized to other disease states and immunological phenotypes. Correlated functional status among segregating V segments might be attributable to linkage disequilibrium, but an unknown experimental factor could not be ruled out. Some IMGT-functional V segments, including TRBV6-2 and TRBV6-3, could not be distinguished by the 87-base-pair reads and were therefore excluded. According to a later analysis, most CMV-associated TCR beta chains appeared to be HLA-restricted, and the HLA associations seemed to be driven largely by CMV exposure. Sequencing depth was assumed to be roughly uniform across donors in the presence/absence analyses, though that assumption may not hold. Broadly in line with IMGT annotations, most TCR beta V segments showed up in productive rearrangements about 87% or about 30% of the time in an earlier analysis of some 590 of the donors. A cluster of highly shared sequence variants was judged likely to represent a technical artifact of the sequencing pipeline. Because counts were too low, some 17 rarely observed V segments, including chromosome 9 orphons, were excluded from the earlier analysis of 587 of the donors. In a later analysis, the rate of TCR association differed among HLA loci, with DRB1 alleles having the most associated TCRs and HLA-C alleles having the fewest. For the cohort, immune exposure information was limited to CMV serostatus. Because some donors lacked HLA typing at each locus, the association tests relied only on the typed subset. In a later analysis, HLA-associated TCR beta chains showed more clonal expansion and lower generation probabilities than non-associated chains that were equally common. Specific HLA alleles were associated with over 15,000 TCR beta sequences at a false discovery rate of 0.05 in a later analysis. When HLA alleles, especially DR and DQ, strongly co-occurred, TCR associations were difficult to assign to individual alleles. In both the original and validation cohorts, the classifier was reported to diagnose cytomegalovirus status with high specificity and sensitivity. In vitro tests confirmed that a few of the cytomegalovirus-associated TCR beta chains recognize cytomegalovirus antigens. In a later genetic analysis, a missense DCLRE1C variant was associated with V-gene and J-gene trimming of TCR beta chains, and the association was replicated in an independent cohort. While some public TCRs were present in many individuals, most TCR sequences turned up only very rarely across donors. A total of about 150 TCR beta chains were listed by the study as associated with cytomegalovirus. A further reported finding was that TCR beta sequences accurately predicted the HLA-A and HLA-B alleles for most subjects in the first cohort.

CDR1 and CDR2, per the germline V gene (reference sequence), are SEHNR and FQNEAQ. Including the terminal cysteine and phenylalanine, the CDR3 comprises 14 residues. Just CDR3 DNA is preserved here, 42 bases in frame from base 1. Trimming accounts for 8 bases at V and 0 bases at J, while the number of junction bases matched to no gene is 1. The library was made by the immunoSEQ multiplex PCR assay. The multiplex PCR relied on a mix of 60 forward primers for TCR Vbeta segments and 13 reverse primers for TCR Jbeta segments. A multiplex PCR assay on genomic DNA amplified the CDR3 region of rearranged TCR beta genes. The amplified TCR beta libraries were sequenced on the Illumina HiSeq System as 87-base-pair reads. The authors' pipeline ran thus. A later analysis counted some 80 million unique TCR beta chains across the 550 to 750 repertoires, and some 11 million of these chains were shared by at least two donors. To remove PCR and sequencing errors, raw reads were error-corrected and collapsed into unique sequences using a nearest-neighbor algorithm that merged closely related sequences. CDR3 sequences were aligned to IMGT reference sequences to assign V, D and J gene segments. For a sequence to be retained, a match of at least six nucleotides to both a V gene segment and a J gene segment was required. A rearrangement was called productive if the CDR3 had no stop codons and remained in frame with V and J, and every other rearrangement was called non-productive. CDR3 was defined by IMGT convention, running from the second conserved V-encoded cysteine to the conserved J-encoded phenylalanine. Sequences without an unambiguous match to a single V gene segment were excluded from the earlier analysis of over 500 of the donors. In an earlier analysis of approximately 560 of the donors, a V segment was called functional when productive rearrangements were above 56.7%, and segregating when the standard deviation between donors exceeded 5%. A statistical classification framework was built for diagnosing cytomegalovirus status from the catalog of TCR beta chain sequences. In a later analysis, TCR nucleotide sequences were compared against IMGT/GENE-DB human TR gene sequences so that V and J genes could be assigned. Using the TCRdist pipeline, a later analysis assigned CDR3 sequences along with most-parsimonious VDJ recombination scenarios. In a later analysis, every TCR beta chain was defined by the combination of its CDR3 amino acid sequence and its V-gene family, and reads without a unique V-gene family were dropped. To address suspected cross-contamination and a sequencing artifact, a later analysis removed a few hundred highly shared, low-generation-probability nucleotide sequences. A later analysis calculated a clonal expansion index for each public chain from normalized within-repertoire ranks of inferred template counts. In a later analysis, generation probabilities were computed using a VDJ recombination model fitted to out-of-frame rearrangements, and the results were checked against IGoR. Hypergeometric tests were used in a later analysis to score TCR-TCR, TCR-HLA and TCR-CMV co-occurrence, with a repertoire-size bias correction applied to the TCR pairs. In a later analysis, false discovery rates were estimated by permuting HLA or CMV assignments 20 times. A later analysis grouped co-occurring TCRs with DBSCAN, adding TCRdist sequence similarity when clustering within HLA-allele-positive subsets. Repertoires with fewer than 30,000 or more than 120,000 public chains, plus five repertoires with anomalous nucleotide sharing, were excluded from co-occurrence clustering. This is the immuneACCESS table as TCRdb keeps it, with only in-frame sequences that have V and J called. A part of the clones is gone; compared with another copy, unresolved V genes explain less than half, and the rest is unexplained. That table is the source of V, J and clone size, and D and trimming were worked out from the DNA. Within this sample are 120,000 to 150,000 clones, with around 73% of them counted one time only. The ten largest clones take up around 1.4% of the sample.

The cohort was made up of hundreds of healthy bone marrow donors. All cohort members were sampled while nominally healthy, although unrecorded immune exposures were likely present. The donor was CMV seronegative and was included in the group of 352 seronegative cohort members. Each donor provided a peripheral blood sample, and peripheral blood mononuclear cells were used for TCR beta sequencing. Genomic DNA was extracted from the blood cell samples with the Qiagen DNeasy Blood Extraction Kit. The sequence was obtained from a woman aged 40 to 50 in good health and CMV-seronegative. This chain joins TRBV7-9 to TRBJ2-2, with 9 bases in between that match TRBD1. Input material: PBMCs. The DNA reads TGTGCCAGCGGGACAGGGCCGAACACCGGGGAGCTGTTTTTT. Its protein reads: CASGTGPNTGELFF. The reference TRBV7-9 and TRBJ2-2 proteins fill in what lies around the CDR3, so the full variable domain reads DTGVSQNPRHKITKRGQNVTFRCDPISEHNRLYWYRQTLGQGPEFLTYFQNEAQLEKSRLLSDRFSAERPKGSFSTLEIQRTEQGDSAMYLCASGTGPNTGELFFGEGSRLTVL.